This TCR beta chain derives from a study of cytomegalovirus exposure and HLA in healthy donors. Overall study results and limits: What was likely a sequencing artifact was a cluster of highly shared sequence variants. The investigators catalogued 180 or so TCR beta chains as cytomegalovirus-associated.

PCR employed 60 Vbeta and 13 Jbeta primers. Measured with immunoSEQ multiplex PCR; TCRdb has only the in-frame clones, and not every one. The sample lists some 200,000 clones, 75% to 85% occurring once. With respect to this clone: Its antigen remains unidentified.

This CDR3 region has 16 residues. The V segment lost 6 bases and the J segment 2 bases; nucleotides outside the gene matches: 10. Germline CDR1 reads MDHEN; CDR2 reads SYDVKM. Donors counted as nominally healthy when sampled, yet unrecorded immune exposures were likely. This chain links TRBV28 with TRBJ2-5; 9 bases fit TRBD1. Material: PBMCs. The clonotype comes from a woman in her twenties or thirties in good health and CMV-seronegative. CDR3 in amino acids: CASSTGGTGFQETQYF. CDR3 nucleotide sequence: TGTGCCAGCAGCACCGGCGGGACAGGGTTTCAAGAGACCCAGTACTTC.